Shown below are 29 T cell receptor beta chains from a single sample sequenced in a study of control samples from healthy donors and cancer patients. Produced via immunoSEQ multiplex PCR; TCRdb's table is partial and in-frame only. Among around 100,000 clones listed, roughly 90% were seen once. Specimen: blood. Source of these receptors: a human donor in good health. The donor label of this sample is uncertain.

The gene calls are TRBV5-1 and TRBJ1-5; D ambiguous. CDR3 length: 14 residues. The germline V gene has CDR1 SGHRS and CDR2 YFSETQ. Trimming left V 4 bases short and J 2 bases short, with 10 bases between. DNA of the CDR3: TGCGCCAGCAGCACTTTACCGGGCAATCAGCCCCAGCATTTT. As protein: CASSTLPGNQPQHF.

The rearrangement links TRBV27 to TRBJ1-1, with 7 bases lining up with TRBD1. Trimming cost V 9 bases and J 1 base; bases outside gene matches: 5. Germline lookup yields CDR1 MNHEY and CDR2 SMNVEV (reference sequence). This CDR3 region has 13 residues. The CDR3 DNA reads as TGTGCCAGTCAACAGGGGAAGAACACTGAAGCTTTCTTT. Translated, it gives CASQQGKNTEAFF.

The count of this clone is one. V gene TRBV3-1 (or the pseudogene TRBV3-2) combines with J gene TRBJ2-1; D is ambiguous. Deletions cut 0 bases from V and 3 bases from J, with 9 bases between. This CDR3 is 15 amino acids long. Per germline, CDR1 LGHDT and CDR2 YNNKEL (reference sequence). This chain's CDR3 is CASSQEGSFYNEQFF. The CDR3 bases are TGTGCCAGCAGCCAAGAGGGGTCTTTCTACAATGAGCAGTTCTTC.

This chain joins TRBV11-2 and TRBJ1-1, with D hard to call. V was cut by 5 bases and J by 3 bases, with 10 bases left in between. CDR1 is SGHAT and CDR2 is FQNNGV in the germline V gene. The CDR3 is 13 residues long. The chain's CDR3 is CASSRDRDTEAFF. CDR3 DNA: TGTGCCAGCAGCCGTGACCGGGACACTGAAGCTTTCTTT.

This chain links TRBV7-7 with TRBJ2-2; 7 bases fit TRBD2. V was pared by 5 bases and J by 4 bases, with 10 bases of the junction left unmatched. This CDR3 region has 16 residues. Looked up from germline, CDR1 is SSHAT and CDR2 is FNYEAQ (reference sequence). DNA of the CDR3: TGTGCCAGCAGCCCGGACCGCGGGGGTACCACCGGGGAGCTGTTTTTT. This codes for CASSPDRGGTTGELFF.

V and J are TRBV24-1 and TRBJ1-1; D not certain. V lost 3 bases, J lost 1 base, and 14 bases lay in between. The germline CDR1 and CDR2 sequences are KGHDR and SFDVKD. The CDR3 runs to 16 residues. CDR3 DNA: TGTGCCACCAGTGATCCCCCGGGCGGACGGAACACTGAAGCTTTCTTT. Translation: CATSDPPGGRNTEAFF.

This clone was found once. This sequence joins TRBV7-2 and TRBJ1-1; TRBD1 matches at 12 bases. J was trimmed by 2 bases and V by 3 bases; bases with no gene match: 7. This CDR3 has 17 residues. Germline loops: CDR1 SGHTA, CDR2 FQGNSA. CDR3 amino acids: CASSLPRDRGLNTEAFF. The CDR3 DNA reads TGTGCCAGCAGCTTGCCTAGGGACAGGGGGCTTAACACTGAAGCTTTCTTT. The whole variable domain, remainder taken from reference TRBV7-2 and TRBJ1-1, is GAGVSQSPSNKVTEKGKDVELRCDPISGHTALYWYRQSLGQGLEFLIYFQGNSAPDKSGLPSDRFSAERTGGSVSTLTIQRTQQEDSAVYLCASSLPRDRGLNTEAFFGQGTRLTVV.

The rearrangement joins TRBV19 to TRBJ1-4; D is perhaps TRBD1 (5 bases). V was trimmed by 5 bases and J by 6 bases, leaving 13 bases between them. Germline V gene lookup returns CDR1 LNHDA and CDR2 SQIVND (reference sequence). There are 14 residues in the CDR3. The CDR3 loop is CASSRGGKDEKLFF. As DNA, the CDR3 is TGTGCCAGTAGTCGGGGGGGTAAGGATGAAAAACTGTTTTTT. The full variable domain, in which reference TRBV19 and TRBJ1-4 provide the parts outside the CDR3, is DGGITQSPKYLFRKEGQNVTLSCEQNLNHDAMYWYRQDPGQGLRLIYYSQIVNDFQKGDIAEGYSVSREKKESFPLTVTSAQKNPTAFYLCASSRGGKDEKLFFGSGTQLSVL.

This clone has just a few counts. This rearrangement joins TRBV2 to TRBJ2-5; maybe TRBD1 (6 bases). The V and J ends lost 2 bases and 7 bases respectively, with 17 bases between them. Germline loops: CDR1 SNHLY, CDR2 FYNNEI. The CDR3 length is 15 residues. The CDR3 sequence is CASSESQQGSGTQYF. CDR3 nucleotide sequence: TGTGCCAGCAGTGAAAGTCAACAGGGCTCGGGGACCCAGTACTTC.

The V and J genes are TRBV12-5 and TRBJ1-5; D unclear. There are 12 residues in the CDR3. CDR1 is LGHNT, CDR2 FRNRAP, per germline. V was cut by 5 bases and J by 3 bases, with 5 bases left in between. CDR3 bases: TGTGCTAGTGGTCCCTCCAATCAGCCCCAGCATTTT. Protein product: CASGPSNQPQHF.

This clone was seen a single time. The chain uses TRBV6-5 and TRBJ2-7, with D unclear. Germline V CDR1 and CDR2: MNHEY, SVGAGI. The CDR3 extends over 11 amino acids. Trimming shortened V by 0 bases and J by 7 bases, and 4 bases separated the two germline ends. The CDR3: CASSYSGEQYF. The DNA of the CDR3 is TGTGCCAGCAGTTACTCCGGAGAGCAGTACTTC.

By sample fraction, this clone is medium-sized (0.01 to 0.1%). The chain joins TRBV4-2 to TRBJ2-1, with 7 positions matching TRBD1. The ends lost 4 bases at V and 8 bases at J; junction bases unmatched: 17. This CDR3 is 17 amino acids long. Germline V gives CDR1 LGHNA, CDR2 YNFKEQ. CDR3 coding DNA: TGTGCCAGCAGCCGGGCGGCAGACAGGGCGGCATACGATGAGCAGTTCTTC. Translation gives CASSRAADRAAYDEQFF.

Only a few counts were recorded for this clone. V gene TRBV5-1 combines with J gene TRBJ1-1; no clear D. V lost 1 base and J 1 base, leaving 5 bases between the germline ends. This CDR3 is built from 13 residues. Germline CDR1 and CDR2: SGHRS and YFSETQ. CDR3 residues: CASSLLQNTEAFF. CDR3 bases: TGCGCCAGCAGCTTGTTACAGAACACTGAAGCTTTCTTT.

V is TRBV23-1 and J is TRBJ2-7; 9 bases agree with TRBD2. Being an ORF, TRBV23-1 has a function that is uncertain. The CDR3 consists of 16 residues. The V gene end was trimmed by 1 base and the J gene end by 4 bases; junction bases not matched to a gene: 8. The CDR3 bases are TGCGCCAGCAGTCAATGTTGGACTAGCGTTCGTTACGAGCAGTACGTC. It encodes CASSQCWTSVRYEQYV.

J is TRBJ2-3 and V is TRBV25-1; no reliable D call. Trimming took 8 bases from V and 1 from J, leaving 16 bases between them. Looked up from germline, CDR1 is MGHDK and CDR2 is SYGVNS. This CDR3 spans 15 amino acids. CDR3 in DNA: TGTGCCAGCCAAGAGTGGGAAACGGGCACAGATACGCAGTATTTT. This translates into CASQEWETGTDTQYF. Based on the CDR3 plus reference TRBV25-1 and TRBJ2-3, the full variable domain is EADIYQTPRYLVIGTGKKITLECSQTMGHDKMYWYQQDPGMELHLIHYSYGVNSTEKGDLSSESTVSRIRTEHFPLTLESARPSHTSQYLCASQEWETGTDTQYFGPGTRLTVL.

This clone came up once. This rearrangement joins TRBV4-1 to TRBJ2-1; D is ambiguous. Germline V lookup: CDR1 MGHRA, CDR2 YSYEKL. The CDR3 runs 16 residues. V was clipped by 3 bases and J by 0 bases, with 12 bases between them. The CDR3 sequence is CASSHPTRSSYNEQFF. CDR3 nucleotides: TGCGCCAGCAGCCACCCGACACGCAGCTCCTACAATGAGCAGTTCTTC.

In its sample, this clone was seen once. The gene calls are TRBV24-1 and TRBJ1-3; D is undetermined. CDR3 length: 14 residues. Germline V gene data show CDR1 as KGHDR and CDR2 as SFDVKD. The ends were cut back, 4 bases at V and 4 bases at J, with 10 bases in the middle. DNA of the CDR3: TGTGCCACCAGTGACTCCGTTCCGGGAAACACCATATATTTT. Its protein product is CATSDSVPGNTIYF.

This rearrangement joins TRBV6-1 to TRBJ1-1, with D hard to call. V lost 2 bases, J lost 1 base, and 8 bases lay in between. The CDR3 consists of 14 residues. Germline-derived CDR1 and CDR2 are MNHNS and SASEGT. CDR3 in DNA: TGTGCCAGCAGTGAAAGGGCGGGGAACACTGAAGCTTTCTTT. Amino acid sequence: CASSERAGNTEAFF.

Turning to this clone: Additional DNA sequences in this sample encode the identical CDR3. The CDR3 coding sequence is TGTGCCAGCAGCCAAGAAGGACGGCGGGAGACCCAGTACTTC. Translating it yields CASSQEGRRETQYF. V and J are TRBV3-1 (or the pseudogene TRBV3-2) and TRBJ2-5; D call uncertain. The V and J ends lost 0 bases and 5 bases respectively, with 10 bases between them. The length of the CDR3 is 14 residues. Looked up from germline, CDR1 is LGHDT and CDR2 is YNNKEL (reference sequence).

The genes are TRBV5-1 and TRBJ2-1; the D is unclear. Germline V CDR1 and CDR2: SGHRS, YFSETQ. This CDR3 comprises 15 residues. Trimming took 3 bases from V and 0 from J, leaving 10 bases between them. This CDR3 reads CASSSQVSSYNEQFF. Written as DNA, the CDR3 is TGCGCCAGCAGCTCTCAGGTTAGCTCCTACAATGAGCAGTTCTTC.

The chain couples TRBV19 to TRBJ1-5; weak D call: TRBD1 (5 bases). Trimming shortened V by 7 bases and J by 6 bases, and 16 bases separated the two germline ends. Per the germline V gene, CDR1 is LNHDA and CDR2 is SQIVND (reference sequence). The CDR3 consists of 14 residues. DNA of the CDR3: TGTGCCAGTACGGGGGGGAGTTTCGGTCAGCCCCAGCATTTT. Its translation is CASTGGSFGQPQHF.

A few counts support this clone. This sequence joins TRBV5-4 and TRBJ2-1, with a weak D call TRBD1 (6 bases). Germline loops: CDR1 SGHNT, CDR2 YYREEE (reference sequence). There are 13 residues in the CDR3. The V gene lost 5 bases and the J gene lost 7 bases, with 13 bases spanning the gap. The CDR3 nucleotides read TGTGCCAGCAGATTAAGTCAGGGGAATGAGCAGTTCTTC. It is translated as CASRLSQGNEQFF. The complete variable domain, with remaining parts taken from reference TRBV5-4 and TRBJ2-1, reads ETGVTQSPTHLIKTRGQQVTLRCSSQSGHNTVSWYQQALGQGPQFIFQYYREEENGRGNFPPRFSGLQFPNYSSELNVNALELDDSALYLCASRLSQGNEQFFGPGTRLTVL.

The chain carries TRBV28 and TRBJ2-7; tentative D call: TRBD1 (6 bases). The V and J ends lost 8 bases and 3 bases respectively, with 11 bases between them. Per germline, CDR1 MDHEN and CDR2 SYDVKM. This CDR3 is 12 amino acids long. CDR3 in amino acids: CASGRGNYEQYF. CDR3 in DNA: TGTGCCAGCGGCAGGGGCAACTACGAGCAGTACTTC.

The chain links TRBV30 to TRBJ2-7; D is unclear. Trimming removed 0 bases at V and 7 bases at J, with 13 bases between. This CDR3 comprises 13 residues. Germline lookup yields CDR1 GTSNPN and CDR2 SVGIG (reference sequence). The DNA for the CDR3 is TGTGCCTGGAGTGTAATGCCGGCGCGGGAGCAGTACTTC. Amino acids: CAWSVMPAREQYF.

This sequence joins TRBV18 and TRBJ1-5; 7 bases fit TRBD1. The ends lost 2 bases at V and 7 bases at J; junction bases unmatched: 8. The CDR3 length is 15 residues. In germline, CDR1 is KGHSH, CDR2 LQKENI. In DNA, the CDR3 is TGTGCCAGCTCACCAGTGGCAGGGGGTGAGCAGCCCCAGCATTTT. It is translated as CASSPVAGGEQPQHF.

This rearrangement joins TRBV6-4 to TRBJ1-1, with TRBD1 matching 7 bases. CDR1 and CDR2 from the germline V gene are MRHNA and SNTAGT. The CDR3 contains 15 residues. V lost 0 bases to trimming and J lost 5 bases; unmatched junction nucleotides: 6. The CDR3 sequence: CASSDSAGGGTEAFF. CDR3 coding DNA: TGTGCCAGCAGTGACTCCGCAGGGGGAGGTACTGAAGCTTTCTTT.

This clone was found once. The J gene is TRBJ2-7, the V gene TRBV6-6, with TRBD2 matching 15 bases. There are 16 residues in the CDR3. Germline values: CDR1 MNHNY, CDR2 SVGAGI (reference sequence). V shed 8 bases, J shed 3 bases, and the junction held 8 bases outside the gene matches. In DNA, the CDR3 is TGTGCCAGCGATCCGGGACTAGCGGGGGGAAACTACGAGCAGTACTTC. Encoded protein: CASDPGLAGGNYEQYF.

In this sample, this clone turned up once. This sequence joins TRBV28 and TRBJ2-3; D remains unclear. Germline loops: CDR1 MDHEN, CDR2 SYDVKM. The CDR3 totals 14 residues. V was shortened by 8 bases and J by 3 bases, with 15 bases between the two germline ends. The CDR3 region has the DNA TGTGCCAGCTTGAAGGATATTAGGACAGATACGCAGTATTTT. Amino acid sequence: CASLKDIRTDTQYF.

This clone has only one observation. The genes are TRBV3-1 (or the pseudogene TRBV3-2) and TRBJ1-6, with D unresolved. Germline V CDR1 and CDR2: LGHDT, YNNKEL (reference sequence). The CDR3 contains 14 residues. V dropped 3 bases and J dropped 10 bases, with 13 bases sitting between them. The CDR3 DNA reads as TGTGCCAGCAGCCATAAAGGGTTTGAGTCACCCCTCCACTTT. Encoded protein: CASSHKGFESPLHF.